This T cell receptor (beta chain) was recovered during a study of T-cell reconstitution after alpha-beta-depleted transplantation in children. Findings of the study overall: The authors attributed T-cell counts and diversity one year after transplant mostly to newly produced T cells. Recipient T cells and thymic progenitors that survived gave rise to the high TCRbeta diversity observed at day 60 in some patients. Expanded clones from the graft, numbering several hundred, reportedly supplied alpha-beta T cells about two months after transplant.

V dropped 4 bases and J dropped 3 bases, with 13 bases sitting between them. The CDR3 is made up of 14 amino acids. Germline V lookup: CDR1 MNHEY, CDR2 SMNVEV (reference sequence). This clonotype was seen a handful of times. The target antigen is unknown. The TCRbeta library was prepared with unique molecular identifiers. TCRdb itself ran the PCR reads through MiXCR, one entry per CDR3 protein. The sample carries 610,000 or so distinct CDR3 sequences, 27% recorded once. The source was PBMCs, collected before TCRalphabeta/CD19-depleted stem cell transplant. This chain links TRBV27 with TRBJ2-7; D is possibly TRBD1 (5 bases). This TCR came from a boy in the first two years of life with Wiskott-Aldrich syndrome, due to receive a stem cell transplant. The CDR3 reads CASSYQGRLYEQYF. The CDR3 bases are TGTGCCAGCAGTTATCAGGGCCGGCTCTACGAGCAGTACTTC.